A single sample gave rise to the 29 T cell receptor beta chains below, sequenced in a study of blood T cell repertoires in COVID-19. Sequencing used immunoSEQ multiplex PCR; TCRdb keeps in-frame clones, though not all of them. The data show about 17,000 clones, more than 75% seen once. The sequencing input was peripheral blood. Receptor source: a man aged 60-69 years with active or convalescent COVID-19.

Here the CDR3 reads CASSPPGQGIEQFF. Here the CDR3 DNA reads TGTGCCAGCTCACCGCCTGGACAGGGGATTGAGCAGTTCTTC. This chain joins TRBV18 and TRBJ2-1, with 9 bases that match TRBD1. The ends lost 3 bases at V and 9 bases at J; junction bases unmatched: 6. CDR1 and CDR2 from the germline V gene are KGHSH and LQKENI. CDR3 length: 14 amino acids.

The chain is built from TRBV5-6 and TRBJ2-7; TRBD1 matches 8 bases. J lost 2 bases, V lost 3 bases, and 7 bases had no gene match. The CDR3 extends over 15 amino acids. Germline V gene data show CDR1 as SGHDT and CDR2 as YYEEEE. The CDR3 DNA is TGTGCCAGCAGCTCGGCCGTACAGGGGGCCTACGAGCAGTACTTC. Its protein is CASSSAVQGAYEQYF.

V is TRBV7-8 and J is TRBJ2-2; no firm D call. Trimming removed 5 bases at V and 3 bases at J, with 7 bases between. The CDR3 loop spans 13 amino acids. Germline values: CDR1 SGHVS, CDR2 FQNEAQ. CDR3 sequence reads: CASSVQYTGELFF. The CDR3 DNA sequence: TGTGCCAGCAGCGTACAGTACACCGGGGAGCTGTTTTTT.

The CDR3 nucleotides are TGCGCCAGCAGCTTGGCCGGGGGAGGGGAAGAGACCCAGTACTTC. Translated, it gives CASSLAGGGEETQYF. J is TRBJ2-5 and V is TRBV5-1; 7 bases map to TRBD2. The CDR3 has 15 amino acids. Losses at the gene ends were 0 bases for V and 3 bases for J; bases not matched to a gene: 5. Per germline, CDR1 SGHRS and CDR2 YFSETQ.

The V and J genes are TRBV19 and TRBJ1-5; D gene unclear. Germline CDR1 and CDR2: LNHDA and SQIVND (reference sequence). The CDR3 spans 14 residues. Deletions cut 7 bases from V and 6 bases from J, with 16 bases between. Written as DNA, the CDR3 is TGTGCCAGTAATGACGCGGTAGGAGGTCAGCCCCAGCATTTT. Translation: CASNDAVGGQPQHF.

The chain combines TRBV19 with TRBJ1-4; TRBD1 matches at 9 bases. Germline V gene sequence: CDR1 LNHDA, CDR2 SQIVND (reference sequence). The length of the CDR3 is 14 residues. Germline trimming cut 5 bases from V and 8 bases from J; bases unmatched to any gene: 6. The CDR3 DNA reads TGTGCCAGTAGTGTTTATGGACAGGGGGAAAAACTGTTTTTT. This codes for CASSVYGQGEKLFF.

This chain connects TRBV15 to TRBJ1-2; 8 bases map to TRBD1. CDR3 length: 17 residues. Trimming removed 5 bases from V and 3 bases from J; junction bases left unmatched: 14. Germline values: CDR1 LNHNV, CDR2 YYDKDF (reference sequence). The CDR3 nucleotides are TGTGCCACCAGCCTAGGCCCAGGGGGCACCCGGGACTATGGCTACACCTTC. Its protein product is CATSLGPGGTRDYGYTF.

V gene TRBV24-1 combines with J gene TRBJ1-1; D call uncertain. The germline gives CDR1 KGHDR, CDR2 SFDVKD. The CDR3 sequence is 13 residues long. V was cut by 7 bases and J by 1 base, with 9 bases left in between. The CDR3 spells CATSAGRNTEAFF. In DNA form, the CDR3 reads TGTGCCACCAGCGCGGGTCGGAACACTGAAGCTTTCTTT.

The V call is TRBV7-9, the J call TRBJ1-1; D unclear. Germline V CDR1 and CDR2: SEHNR, FQNEAQ (reference sequence). Between the trimmed V and J ends, which lost 5 bases and 1 base, there was a span of 14 bases. This CDR3 has 15 amino acids. Written as DNA, the CDR3 is TGTGCCAGCAGCCCCGGGTTGGGTGGGAACACTGAAGCTTTCTTT. This codes for CASSPGLGGNTEAFF.

The J gene is TRBJ2-1, the V gene TRBV5-1; weak D call: TRBD2 (5 bases). The CDR3 contains 13 residues. Germline-derived CDR1 and CDR2 are SGHRS and YFSETQ. Trimming shortened V by 4 bases and J by 6 bases, and 11 bases separated the two germline ends. The CDR3 bases are TGCGCCAGCAGCACAACTAGTATCAATGAGCAGTTCTTC. It translates to CASSTTSINEQFF. Full variable domain (remainder filled in from reference TRBV5-1 and TRBJ2-1): KAGVTQTPRYLIKTRGQQVTLSCSPISGHRSVSWYQQTPGQGLQFLFEYFSETQRNKGNFPGRFSGRQFSNSRSEMNVSTLELGDSALYLCASSTTSINEQFFGPGTRLTVL.

The V call is TRBV28, the J call TRBJ2-7, with 9 bases lining up with TRBD1. Per germline, CDR1 MDHEN and CDR2 SYDVKM. V lost 7 bases, J lost 1 base, and 5 bases stayed unmatched. This CDR3 has 14 residues. CDR3 bases: TGTGCCAGCATCAGGGACAGGGTGTCCTACGAGCAGTACTTC. Protein: CASIRDRVSYEQYF.

The V call is TRBV6-5, the J call TRBJ2-7, with D maybe TRBD1 (6 bases). The CDR3 is 12 amino acids. V shed 5 bases and J shed 3 bases, with 8 bases lying between them. Germline-derived CDR1 and CDR2 are MNHEY and SVGAGI. CDR3 sequence (DNA): TGTGCCAGCAGTACGACAGGCTACGAGCAGTACTTC. It translates to CASSTTGYEQYF.

This clone turned up a few times. This sequence joins TRBV29-1 and TRBJ1-1; weak D call: TRBD1 (5 bases). With 7 bases removed from V and 6 bases from J, the gap between germline ends came to 18 bases. The CDR3 has 13 amino acids. Germline V gives CDR1 SQVTM, CDR2 ANQGSEA. The CDR3 protein is CSATRGGESEAFF. The CDR3 coding sequence is TGCAGCGCCACCCGGGGGGGGGAATCTGAAGCTTTCTTT.

The chain uses TRBV28 and TRBJ2-7; the D gene is possibly TRBD2 (6 bases). Germline V CDR1 and CDR2: MDHEN, SYDVKM. The V end lost 6 bases, the J end lost 2 bases, and 14 bases lay between the germline ends. The CDR3 is made up of 14 amino acids. CDR3: CASRTGTVTYEQYF. The DNA for the CDR3 is TGTGCCAGCAGGACCGGGACTGTCACCTACGAGCAGTACTTC. Complete variable domain (other parts from reference TRBV28 and TRBJ2-7): DVKVTQSSRYLVKRTGEKVFLECVQDMDHENMFWYRQDPGLGLRLIYFSYDVKMKEKGDIPEGYSVSREKKERFSLILESASTNQTSMYLCASRTGTVTYEQYFGPGTRLTVT.

The chain joins TRBV11-2 to TRBJ2-3; the match to TRBD2 covers 15 bases. Germline lookup yields CDR1 SGHAT and CDR2 FQNNGV. CDR3 length: 16 amino acids. Trimming took 4 bases from V and 5 from J; bases not matched to a gene: 4. The CDR3 DNA sequence: TGTGCCAGCAGCTGGACTAGCGGGGGGGCCGGAGATACGCAGTATTTT. It encodes CASSWTSGGAGDTQYF.

V gene TRBV5-1 combines with J gene TRBJ2-7; D possibly corresponds to TRBD2 (5 bases). The CDR3 length is 14 residues. Trimming removed 0 bases at V and 0 bases at J, with 7 bases between. The germline V gene encodes CDR1 SGHRS and CDR2 YFSETQ. The CDR3 DNA sequence: TGCGCCAGCAGCTTGGATGACTACTCCTACGAGCAGTACTTC. Translating it yields CASSLDDYSYEQYF.

The genes are TRBV9 and TRBJ1-1; no firm D call. Trimming took off 0 bases at V and 5 bases at J, with 17 bases between the two ends. The germline V gene has CDR1 SGDLS and CDR2 YYNGEE. The CDR3 loop spans 16 amino acids. Here the CDR3 DNA reads TGTGCCAGCAGCGTAGGCCCGGAGGTAAGCCAGACTGAAGCTTTCTTT. This codes for CASSVGPEVSQTEAFF. The full variable domain, its missing parts supplied by reference TRBV9 and TRBJ1-1, is DSGVTQTPKHLITATGQRVTLRCSPRSGDLSVYWYQQSLDQGLQFLIQYYNGEERAKGNILERFSAQQFPDLHSELNLSSLELGDSALYFCASSVGPEVSQTEAFFGQGTRLTVV.

The chain recombines TRBV11-3 with TRBJ2-7; D perhaps matches TRBD2 (5 bases). Germline V gene sequence: CDR1 SGHNT, CDR2 YENEEA. V shed 3 bases and J shed 4 bases, with 28 bases lying between them. The CDR3 covers 19 residues. The CDR3 region has the DNA TGTGCCAGCAGCTTGCTCCTCGGACCGTACCGTGGAGGCTCTTACGAGCAGTACTTC. It translates to CASSLLLGPYRGGSYEQYF.

The chain links TRBV7-9 to TRBJ1-5, with D unresolved. V lost 0 bases to trimming and J lost 2 bases, with 11 bases between them. CDR3 length equals 16 residues. The germline CDR1 and CDR2 sequences are SEHNR and FQNEAQ (reference sequence). CDR3 in DNA: TGTGCCAGCAGCTTAGCTGCAGGTTCCGGCAATCAGCCCCAGCATTTT. Amino acids: CASSLAAGSGNQPQHF.

This chain uses TRBV7-6 with TRBJ2-2; 8 nucleotides match TRBD2. With 0 bases clipped from V and 5 bases from J, the junction kept 11 bases outside the gene matches. The germline V gene encodes CDR1 SGHVS and CDR2 FNYEAQ. CDR3 length: 18 amino acids. The DNA of the CDR3 is TGTGCCAGCAGCTTAGCGAGGGATTTTAGCGGGATTACCGGGGAGCTGTTTTTT. Translating gives CASSLARDFSGITGELFF.

The gene calls are TRBV11-3 and TRBJ2-2; weak D call: TRBD2 (5 bases). This CDR3 is 15 amino acids long. V lost 0 bases to trimming and J lost 2 bases, with 7 bases between them. Germline-derived CDR1 and CDR2 are SGHNT and YENEEA. This CDR3 is CASSLDGLNTGELFF. CDR3 bases: TGTGCCAGCAGCTTAGATGGACTTAACACCGGGGAGCTGTTTTTT.

The chain links TRBV5-1 to TRBJ2-5, with 8 bases aligning to TRBD1. The germline CDR1 and CDR2 sequences are SGHRS and YFSETQ. This CDR3 contains 16 residues. Trimming cost V 2 bases and J 4 bases; bases outside gene matches: 10. CDR3 sequence: CASSLGEQGGGETQYF. The CDR3 DNA sequence: TGCGCCAGCAGCTTAGGGGAACAGGGGGGAGGAGAGACCCAGTACTTC. Complete variable domain (other parts from reference TRBV5-1 and TRBJ2-5): KAGVTQTPRYLIKTRGQQVTLSCSPISGHRSVSWYQQTPGQGLQFLFEYFSETQRNKGNFPGRFSGRQFSNSRSEMNVSTLELGDSALYLCASSLGEQGGGETQYFGPGTRLLVL.

This chain joins TRBV12-5 and TRBJ2-7, with 8 bases aligning to TRBD2. Germline V gene sequence: CDR1 LGHNT, CDR2 FRNRAP. The CDR3 is 13 residues long. The junction had 5 bases not matched to a gene; V was cut back by 6 bases and J by 4 bases. The CDR3, as DNA: TGTGCTAGTGGCCGGGGCGGGGGGTACGAGCAGTACTTC. Translation gives CASGRGGGYEQYF.

CDR3: CASRRQPNQPQHF. CDR3 nucleotides: TGTGCCAGCAGAAGACAGCCAAATCAGCCCCAGCATTTT. The chain links TRBV27 to TRBJ1-5, with a tentative D call TRBD1 (5 bases). The CDR3 loop spans 13 amino acids. CDR1 is MNHEY, CDR2 SMNVEV, per germline (reference sequence). With 6 bases removed from V and 4 bases from J, the gap between germline ends came to 10 bases.

The chain joins TRBV28 to TRBJ1-2; D remains unclear. The CDR3 sequence is 15 residues long. In germline, CDR1 is MDHEN, CDR2 SYDVKM. V dropped 3 bases and J dropped 2 bases, with 13 bases sitting between them. The CDR3 sequence: CASSLPLAINYGYTF. For the CDR3, the DNA is TGTGCCAGCAGTTTGCCCTTGGCCATAAACTATGGCTACACCTTC.

The chain employs TRBV11-3 and TRBJ1-5; a possible D gene is TRBD1 (5 bases). The CDR3 contains 13 residues. V was shortened by 3 bases and J by 3 bases, with 6 bases between the two germline ends. Germline V gene data show CDR1 as SGHNT and CDR2 as YENEEA. CDR3: CASSLGLNQPQHF. For the CDR3, the DNA is TGTGCCAGCAGCTTGGGGCTCAATCAGCCCCAGCATTTT.

CDR3 residues: CASRAGRHNEQFF. The CDR3 DNA follows: TGTGCCAGCAGGGCGGGGCGCCACAATGAGCAGTTCTTC. The chain has TRBV12-3 or TRBV12-4 and TRBJ2-1; TRBD2 is a possible D gene (6 bases). V was clipped by 6 bases and J by 5 bases, with 11 bases between them. The CDR3 runs to 13 residues.

The chain couples TRBV9 to TRBJ2-7; 7 positions agree with TRBD2. Per germline, CDR1 SGDLS and CDR2 YYNGEE. CDR3 length: 14 amino acids. After removal of 4 bases from V and 2 bases from J, the junction contained 6 bases not matched to a gene. The CDR3 sequence: CASSFGLDPYEQYF. The CDR3 DNA reads TGTGCCAGCAGCTTTGGACTAGATCCCTACGAGCAGTACTTC.

The chain joins TRBV2 to TRBJ2-7; D possibly corresponds to TRBD1 (6 bases). V was clipped by 6 bases and J by 3 bases, with 21 bases between them. The germline gives CDR1 SNHLY, CDR2 FYNNEI. The CDR3 sequence is 16 residues long. CDR3 in DNA: TGTGCCAGCAGAGGGTCCGGAACAGGGTATTACTACGAGCAGTACTTC. This sequence encodes CASRGSGTGYYYEQYF.